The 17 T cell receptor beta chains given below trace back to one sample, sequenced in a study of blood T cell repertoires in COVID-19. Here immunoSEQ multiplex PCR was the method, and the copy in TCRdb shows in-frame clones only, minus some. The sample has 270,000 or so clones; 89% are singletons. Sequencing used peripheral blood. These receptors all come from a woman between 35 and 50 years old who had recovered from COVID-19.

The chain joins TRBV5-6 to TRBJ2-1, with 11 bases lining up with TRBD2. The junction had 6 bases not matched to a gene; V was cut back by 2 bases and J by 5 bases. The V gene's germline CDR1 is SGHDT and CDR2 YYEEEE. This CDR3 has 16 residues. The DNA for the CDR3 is TGTGCCAGCAGCTTCCCTAGCGGGGGGTCTCACAATGAGCAGTTCTTC. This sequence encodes CASSFPSGGSHNEQFF.

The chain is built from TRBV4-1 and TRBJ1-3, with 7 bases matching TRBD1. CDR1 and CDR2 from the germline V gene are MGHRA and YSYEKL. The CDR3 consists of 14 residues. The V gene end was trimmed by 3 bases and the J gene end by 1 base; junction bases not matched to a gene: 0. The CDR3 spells CASSQTGSGNTIYF. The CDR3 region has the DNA TGCGCCAGCAGCCAGACAGGGTCTGGAAACACCATATATTTT.

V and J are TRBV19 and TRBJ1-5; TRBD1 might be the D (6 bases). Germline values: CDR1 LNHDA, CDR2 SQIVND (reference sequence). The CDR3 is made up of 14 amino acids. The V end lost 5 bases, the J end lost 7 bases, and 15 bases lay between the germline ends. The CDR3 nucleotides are TGTGCCAGTAGTCGGATAGGGGGGGACCAGCCCCAGCATTTT. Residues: CASSRIGGDQPQHF.

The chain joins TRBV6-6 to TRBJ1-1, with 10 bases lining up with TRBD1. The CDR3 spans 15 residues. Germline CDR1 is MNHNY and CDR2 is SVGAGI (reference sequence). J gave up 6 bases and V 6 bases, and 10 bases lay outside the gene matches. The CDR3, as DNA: TGTGCCAGCAGCCTGACTTGGACAGGGGGGCCTGAAGCTTTCTTT. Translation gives CASSLTWTGGPEAFF.

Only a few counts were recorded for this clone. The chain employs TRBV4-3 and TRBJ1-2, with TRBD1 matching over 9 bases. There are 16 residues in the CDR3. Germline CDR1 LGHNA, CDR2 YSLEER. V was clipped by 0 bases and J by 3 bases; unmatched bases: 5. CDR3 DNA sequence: TGCGCCAGCAGCCAAGAAGCCCGGGACAGGGACTATGGCTACACCTTC. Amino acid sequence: CASSQEARDRDYGYTF.

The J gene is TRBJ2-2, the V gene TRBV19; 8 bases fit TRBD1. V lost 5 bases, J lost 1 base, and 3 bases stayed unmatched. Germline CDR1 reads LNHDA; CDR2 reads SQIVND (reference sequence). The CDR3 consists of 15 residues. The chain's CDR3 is CASSADRGNTGELFF. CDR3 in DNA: TGTGCCAGTAGTGCCGACAGGGGGAACACCGGGGAGCTGTTTTTT.

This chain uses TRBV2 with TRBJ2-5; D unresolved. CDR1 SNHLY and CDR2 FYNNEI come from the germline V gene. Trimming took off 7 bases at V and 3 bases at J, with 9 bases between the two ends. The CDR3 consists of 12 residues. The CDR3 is CASNGGEETQYF. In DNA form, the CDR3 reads TGTGCCAGCAATGGCGGAGAAGAGACCCAGTACTTC. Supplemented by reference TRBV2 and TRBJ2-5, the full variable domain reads EPEVTQTPSHQVTQMGQEVILRCVPISNHLYFYWYRQILGQKVEFLVSFYNNEISEKSEIFDDQFSVERPDGSNFTLKIRSTKLEDSAMYFCASNGGEETQYFGPGTRLLVL.

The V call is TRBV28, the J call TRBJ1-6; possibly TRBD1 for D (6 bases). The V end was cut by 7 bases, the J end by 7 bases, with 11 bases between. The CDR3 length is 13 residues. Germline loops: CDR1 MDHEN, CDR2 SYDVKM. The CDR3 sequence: CASTRDINSPLHF. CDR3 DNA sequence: TGTGCCAGCACCCGGGACATCAATTCACCCCTCCACTTT.

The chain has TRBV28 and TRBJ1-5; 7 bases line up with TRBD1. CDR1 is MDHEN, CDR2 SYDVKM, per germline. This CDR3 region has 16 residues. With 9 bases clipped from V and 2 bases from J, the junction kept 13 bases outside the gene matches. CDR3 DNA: TGTGCCAGTTTCCTCAGGACAGGCTCCGGCAATCAGCCCCAGCATTTT. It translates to CASFLRTGSGNQPQHF.

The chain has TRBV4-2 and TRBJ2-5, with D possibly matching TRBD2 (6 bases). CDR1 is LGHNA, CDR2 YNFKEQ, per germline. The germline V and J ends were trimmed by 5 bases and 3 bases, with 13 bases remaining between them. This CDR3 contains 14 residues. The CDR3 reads CASSTQEGEETQYF. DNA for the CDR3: TGTGCCAGCAGCACCCAGGAGGGAGAAGAGACCCAGTACTTC.

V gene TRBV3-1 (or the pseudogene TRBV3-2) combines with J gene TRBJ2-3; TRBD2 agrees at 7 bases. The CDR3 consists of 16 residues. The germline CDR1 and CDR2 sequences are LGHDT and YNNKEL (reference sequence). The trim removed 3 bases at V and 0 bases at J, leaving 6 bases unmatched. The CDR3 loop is CASSHTAGGSTDTQYF. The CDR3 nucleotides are TGTGCCAGCAGCCACACTGCCGGGGGGAGCACAGATACGCAGTATTTT.

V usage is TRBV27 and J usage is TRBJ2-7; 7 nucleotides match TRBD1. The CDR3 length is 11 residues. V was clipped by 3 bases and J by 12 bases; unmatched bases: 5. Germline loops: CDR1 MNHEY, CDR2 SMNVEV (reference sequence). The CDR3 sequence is CASSFLDRLYV. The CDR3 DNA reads TGTGCCAGCAGTTTCCTGGACAGGTTGTACGTC.

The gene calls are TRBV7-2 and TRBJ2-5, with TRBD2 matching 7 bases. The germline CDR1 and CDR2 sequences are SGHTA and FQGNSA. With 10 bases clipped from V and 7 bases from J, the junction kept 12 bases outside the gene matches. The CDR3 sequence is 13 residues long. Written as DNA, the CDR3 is TGTGCCATCACGAAGACTAGCCGAGGGACCCAGTACTTC. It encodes CAITKTSRGTQYF.

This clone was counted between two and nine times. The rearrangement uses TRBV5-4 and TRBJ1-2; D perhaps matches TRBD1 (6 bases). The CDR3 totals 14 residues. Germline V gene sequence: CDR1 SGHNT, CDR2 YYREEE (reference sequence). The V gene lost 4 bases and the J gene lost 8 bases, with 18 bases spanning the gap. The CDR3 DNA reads TGTGCCAGCAGCCGAACAGGGTTCGGTAAGGGCTACACCTTC. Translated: CASSRTGFGKGYTF.

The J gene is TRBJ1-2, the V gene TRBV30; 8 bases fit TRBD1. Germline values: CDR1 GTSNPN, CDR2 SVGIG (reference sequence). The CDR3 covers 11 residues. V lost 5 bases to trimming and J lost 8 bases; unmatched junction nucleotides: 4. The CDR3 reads CAWQQGGGYTF. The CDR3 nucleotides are TGTGCCTGGCAACAGGGGGGGGGCTACACCTTC. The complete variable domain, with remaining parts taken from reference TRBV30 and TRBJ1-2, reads SQTIHQWPATLVQPVGSPLSLECTVEGTSNPNLYWYRQAAGRGLQLLFYSVGIGQISSEVPQNLSASRPQDRQFILSSKKLLLSDSGFYLCAWQQGGGYTFGSGTRLTVV.

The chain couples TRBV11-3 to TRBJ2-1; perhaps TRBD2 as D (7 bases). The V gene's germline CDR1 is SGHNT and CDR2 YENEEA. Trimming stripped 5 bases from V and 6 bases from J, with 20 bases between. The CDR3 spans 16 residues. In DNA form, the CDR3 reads TGTGCCAGCAGCCCCCCACGTTTCGGGGGGCTCAATGAGCAGTTCTTC. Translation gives CASSPPRFGGLNEQFF. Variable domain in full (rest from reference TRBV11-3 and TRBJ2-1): EAGVVQSPRYKIIEKKQPVAFWCNPISGHNTLYWYLQNLGQGPELLIRYENEEAVDDSQLPKDRFSAERLKGVDSTLKIQPAELGDSAVYLCASSPPRFGGLNEQFFGPGTRLTVL.

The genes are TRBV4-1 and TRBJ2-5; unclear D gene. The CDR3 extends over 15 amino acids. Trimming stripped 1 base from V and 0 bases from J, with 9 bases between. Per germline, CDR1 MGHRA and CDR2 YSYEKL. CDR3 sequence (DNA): TGCGCCAGCAGCCAAGCTTTGCGGAACCAAGAGACCCAGTACTTC. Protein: CASSQALRNQETQYF.